This TCR beta chain was sequenced for a study of cytomegalovirus exposure and HLA in healthy donors. The CDR3 is 13 residues long. The ends were cut back, 6 bases at V and 2 bases at J, with 10 bases in the middle. Germline values: CDR1 MDHEN, CDR2 SYDVKM. In the PCR, 60 Vbeta and 13 Jbeta primers were used. Sequencing used immunoSEQ multiplex PCR; TCRdb keeps in-frame clones, though not all of them. The sample lists under 150,000 clones, approximately 80% occurring once. About this clone itself: Other DNA sequences in this sample translate to the same CDR3.

Sequences were obtained from PBMCs. The TCR sequence derives from a woman between 35 and 50 years old in good health and CMV-seropositive. The chain carries TRBV28 and TRBJ2-5, with a possible D match to TRBD1 (6 bases). CDR3 region: CASSSGQQETQYF. CDR3 nucleotide sequence: TGTGCCAGCAGCTCTGGACAGCAAGAGACCCAGTACTTC.